This is a list of T cell receptor beta chains from one sample in a study of T cells in localized non-small cell lung cancer. TCRdb's table, derived via immunoSEQ multiplex PCR, lists solely in-frame clones and lacks some. In the table there are more than 100,000 clones, around 90% of which are singletons. The sample in question was peripheral blood, obtained before any cancer treatment. The receptor source for this set is a female donor older than 55 with stage I lung adenocarcinoma. Each CDR3 is given with its conserved first and last residue. D genes are given only for firm matches. Clone size is shown for a subset of rows, as once, few, many or a class of expanded clone.

v_call	j_call	clone_size	d_call	cdr3_nt	cdr3_aa
TRBV19	TRBJ2-2	NA	NA	TGTGCCAGTAGTATGACAGTAAACACCGGGGAGCTGTTTTTT	CASSMTVNTGELFF
TRBV11-2	TRBJ1-1	NA	NA	TGTGCCAGCAGCTTAGGACTAGGTGGGGGCACTGAAGCTTTCTTT	CASSLGLGGGTEAFF
TRBV27	TRBJ1-4	NA	TRBD1	TGTGCCAGCAGTTTAAAGTCTTCGGCAGGGGGCCGTGAAAAACTGTTTTTT	CASSLKSSAGGREKLFF
TRBV28	TRBJ2-2	NA	NA	TGTGCCAGCAGTTTAAAACTCATCAACACCGGGGAGCTGTTTTTT	CASSLKLINTGELFF
TRBV19	TRBJ1-1	NA	NA	TGTGCCAGTAGTCGGTTTGGGGGGTGGGACACTGAAGCTTTCTTT	CASSRFGGWDTEAFF
TRBV10-3	TRBJ2-5	NA	NA	TGTGCCATCAGTGAGTCGGGAGGAGCAGGGGGTAGAGAGACCCAGTACTTC	CAISESGGAGGRETQYF
TRBV6-1	TRBJ2-2	once	TRBD2	TGTGCCAGCAGTGGCGGGGGAACCTGGGCCGGGGAGCTGTTTTTT	CASSGGGTWAGELFF
TRBV11-2	TRBJ2-7	NA	NA	TGTGCCAGCAGCTTTGGTAAGGTTGAGCAGTACTTC	CASSFGKVEQYF
TRBV10-3	TRBJ2-4	NA	NA	TGTGCCATCAGTGCCGGGTCCCAGGAAGCCAAAAACATTCAGTACTTC	CAISAGSQEAKNIQYF
TRBV2	TRBJ2-3	NA	TRBD2	TGTGCCAGCAGTGAAATGGGAGCGGGAGTATGGTCAGATACGCAGTATTTT	CASSEMGAGVWSDTQYF
TRBV7-3	TRBJ2-5	NA	NA	TGTGCCAGCAGCCCTGGACTGGGCAGGGCACAAGAGACCCAGTACTTC	CASSPGLGRAQETQYF
TRBV27	TRBJ2-7	once	TRBD2	TGTGCCAGCAGTTTAATGGGACTAGCGGGAGCCTACGAGCAGTACTTC	CASSLMGLAGAYEQYF
TRBV5-4	TRBJ2-5	NA	NA	TGTGCCAGCAGCTTGAAAGAAGAGACCCAGTACTTC	CASSLKEETQYF
TRBV6-1	TRBJ1-5	NA	TRBD1	TGTGCCTCCGAGGGGACAGGGCTTCAGCCCCAGCATTTT	CASEGTGLQPQHF